The 5 T cell receptor beta chains below come from one sample, sequenced in a study of cytomegalovirus exposure and HLA in healthy donors. The PCR used 60 Vbeta and 13 Jbeta primers. Profiled with immunoSEQ multiplex PCR; TCRdb holds only in-frame clones, not every one. The sample lists under 200,000 clones, 62% occurring once. Sequencing used PBMCs. The receptors come from a man aged 40-55 years in good health and CMV-seronegative.

The rearrangement links TRBV30 to TRBJ1-4; a possible D gene is TRBD1 (5 bases). Trimming pared 1 base from V and 5 bases from J, leaving 11 bases between. The CDR3 loop spans 14 amino acids. Germline V gene sequence: CDR1 GTSNPN, CDR2 SVGIG (reference sequence). The CDR3 loop is CAWSENDSNEKLFF. The CDR3 DNA follows: TGTGCCTGGAGTGAAAATGACAGCAATGAAAAACTGTTTTTT.

The rearrangement joins TRBV28 to TRBJ2-5; possible D gene TRBD1, 5 bases. The CDR3 has 17 amino acids. Trimming left V 5 bases short and J 4 bases short, with 23 bases between. CDR1 and CDR2 from the germline V gene are MDHEN and SYDVKM. The DNA of the CDR3 is TGTGCCAGCAGTAAGTTGGCGAAAAGATGGGGCGGAGAGACCCAGTACTTC. Residues: CASSKLAKRWGGETQYF.

This clone was picked up one time. J is TRBJ2-5 and V is TRBV7-2, with 8 bases aligning to TRBD1. The last part of the DNA fits TRBJ2-7 better; the J call may be wrong. This CDR3 has 15 residues. Germline assignment: CDR1 SGHTA and CDR2 FQGNSA. The CDR3 reads CASSLGQATTYEQYF. The CDR3 nucleotides read TGTGCCAGCAGCTTGGGACAGGCTACCACCTACGAGCAGTACTTC.

This chain uses TRBV7-2 with TRBJ2-5; D might be TRBD2 (6 bases). Germline lookup yields CDR1 SGHTA and CDR2 FQGNSA. The V end lost 2 bases, the J end lost 7 bases, and 11 bases lay between the germline ends. The CDR3 spans 13 residues. The CDR3 sequence is CASSLRLVGTQYF. CDR3 nucleotide sequence: TGTGCCAGCAGCTTAAGACTAGTGGGGACCCAGTACTTC.

The chain recombines TRBV9 with TRBJ2-1; D perhaps matches TRBD2 (6 bases). Trimming shortened V by 0 bases and J by 0 bases, and 10 bases separated the two germline ends. Germline values: CDR1 SGDLS, CDR2 YYNGEE. The CDR3 runs 16 residues. The chain's CDR3 is CASSVVSGVSYNEQFF. CDR3 DNA: TGTGCCAGCAGCGTAGTGTCGGGAGTCTCCTACAATGAGCAGTTCTTC.